This TCR beta chain came from a study of cytomegalovirus exposure and HLA in healthy donors. Background on the study: Early on, a data release was issued that held roughly 80 million unique TCRs from HLA-typed donors. Study-wide findings and caveats: Presence/absence analyses supposed approximately even sequencing depth among donors.

V trimming: 3 bases; J trimming: 6 bases; junction bases outside the gene matches: 4. Per germline, CDR1 MGHRA and CDR2 YSYEKL. This CDR3 spans 13 amino acids. The PCR used 60 Vbeta and 13 Jbeta primers. Clones were read by immunoSEQ multiplex PCR, and TCRdb kept only the in-frame ones, dropping some. The table for this sample gives around 37,000 clones. Of note for this clone: Its antigen remains unknown.

This clonotype originated in a human donor in good health. This sequence joins TRBV4-1 and TRBJ2-7; 8 bases are shared with TRBD2. The sequenced sample consisted of PBMCs. The CDR3 spells CASSQGTRLEQYF. CDR3 DNA sequence: TGCGCCAGCAGCCAGGGGACTAGACTCGAGCAGTACTTC.